This entry is about one TCR beta chain. Its target is not known. CDR1 and CDR2 from the germline V gene are MGHRA and YSYEKL. V lost 10 bases to trimming and J lost 0 bases; unmatched junction nucleotides: 5. This CDR3 contains 14 residues. This sample is part of a study of cytomegalovirus exposure and HLA in healthy donors. The PCR was carried out with 60 Vbeta primers and 13 Jbeta primers. TCRdb keeps only in-frame clones here, not all; method: immunoSEQ multiplex PCR. The data contain over 150,000 clones, roughly 80% of them seen just once; the ten biggest clones take up around 3.5%. Findings of the study overall: TCR beta sequences numbering some 17,000 were associated with HLA alleles at 0.05 false discovery rate in a later analysis.

This clonotype was sampled from a man younger than 40 in good health and CMV-seropositive. Sequences were obtained from PBMCs. V and J are TRBV4-1 and TRBJ2-1; 8 bases agree with TRBD2. CDR3 in amino acids: CATRGESSYNEQFF. CDR3 DNA: TGCGCCACGCGGGGGGAGAGCTCCTACAATGAGCAGTTCTTC.